The 15 T cell receptor beta chains reported below all come from one sample, sequenced in a study of blood T cell repertoires in COVID-19. Only in-frame clones appear in the TCRdb table, and some are missing; sequencing was by immunoSEQ multiplex PCR. The sample holds over 150,000 clones; roughly 89% are singletons and the top ten take 10%. Sequenced sample: peripheral blood. The receptors come from a woman between 65 and 79 years old with COVID-19, enrolled during active disease.

V gene TRBV12-3 or TRBV12-4 combines with J gene TRBJ2-7; no clear D gene. The CDR3 is 13 amino acids. Trimming shortened V by 3 bases and J by 0 bases, and 6 bases separated the two germline ends. CDR3 loop: CASSFGSSYEQYF. CDR3 bases: TGTGCCAGCAGTTTTGGTAGCTCCTACGAGCAGTACTTC.

The J gene is TRBJ1-2, the V gene TRBV2, with 8 bases that match TRBD1. V gave up 3 bases and J gave up 3 bases; unmatched junction bases: 6. The CDR3 spans 15 residues. Germline values: CDR1 SNHLY, CDR2 FYNNEI. DNA of the CDR3: TGTGCCAGCAGTGAGAGGACAGGGCGTTACTATGGCTACACCTTC. Amino acid sequence: CASSERTGRYYGYTF.

The V and J genes are TRBV2 and TRBJ1-5; the D gene is possibly TRBD1 (5 bases). The CDR3 covers 12 residues. With 5 bases removed from V and 9 bases from J, the gap between germline ends came to 11 bases. The germline V gene encodes CDR1 SNHLY and CDR2 FYNNEI. The CDR3 region is CASSSQGGPQHF. The CDR3 DNA reads TGTGCCAGCAGTAGTCAGGGTGGGCCCCAGCATTTT.

The genes are TRBV19 and TRBJ1-5, with D perhaps TRBD1 (5 bases). Germline-derived CDR1 and CDR2 are LNHDA and SQIVND (reference sequence). There are 13 residues in the CDR3. Trimming cost V 9 bases and J 1 base, with 10 bases left between them. Here the CDR3 reads CARLRESNQPQHF. In nucleotides, the CDR3 is TGTGCCAGACTCAGGGAAAGCAATCAGCCCCAGCATTTT.

This clone was seen a handful of times. V gene TRBV18 combines with J gene TRBJ1-4; 8 bases line up with TRBD1. Germline V CDR1 and CDR2: KGHSH, LQKENI. The J segment lost 10 bases and the V segment lost 0 bases, leaving 16 bases of the junction unmatched. The CDR3 has 18 amino acids. The CDR3 DNA is TGTGCCAGCTCACCACCGGTGCCTAGCCGGACAGGGACGATAAAACTGTTTTTT. Its translation is CASSPPVPSRTGTIKLFF.

The CDR3 bases are TGTGCCAGTAGTCCGACAGGGATAGTCGATGGCTACACCTTC. This gives the protein CASSPTGIVDGYTF. The gene calls are TRBV19 and TRBJ1-2; 7 bases line up with TRBD1. J gave up 6 bases and V 5 bases, and 9 bases lay outside the gene matches. CDR1 is LNHDA, CDR2 SQIVND, per germline (reference sequence). The CDR3 is 14 residues long.

The chain is built from TRBV10-3 and TRBJ1-4; a weak D match, TRBD1 (5 bases). CDR3 length: 16 residues. Between the trimmed V and J ends, which lost 3 bases and 5 bases, there was a span of 16 bases. Germline V gene lookup returns CDR1 ENHRY and CDR2 SYGVKD. CDR3 residues: CAISDSKGIGNEKLFF. The CDR3 nucleotides read TGTGCCATCAGTGATTCTAAGGGGATTGGGAATGAAAAACTGTTTTTT.

The V call is TRBV27, the J call TRBJ1-2, with 7 bases lining up with TRBD1. Germline V CDR1 and CDR2: MNHEY, SMNVEV (reference sequence). The length of the CDR3 is 19 residues. V trimming: 5 bases; J trimming: 2 bases; junction bases outside the gene matches: 20. The CDR3, as DNA: TGTGCCAGCAGTCCAGTCGGTCGTACCGGGACAGCTAAAAACTATGGCTACACCTTC. Protein sequence: CASSPVGRTGTAKNYGYTF.

The chain joins TRBV2 to TRBJ2-5; 8 bases match TRBD1. With 7 bases clipped from V and 5 bases from J, the junction kept 6 bases outside the gene matches. Germline-derived CDR1 and CDR2 are SNHLY and FYNNEI. The CDR3 is 13 residues long. The CDR3 protein is CASTGGLGETQYF. Written as DNA, the CDR3 is TGTGCCAGCACAGGGGGCTTGGGGGAGACCCAGTACTTC.

This clone showed up just a few times. The V call is TRBV9, the J call TRBJ2-1; 7 nucleotides align to TRBD1. The germline CDR1 and CDR2 sequences are SGDLS and YYNGEE. The CDR3 runs 14 residues. V trimming: 4 bases; J trimming: 7 bases; junction bases outside the gene matches: 8. The DNA of the CDR3 is TGTGCCAGCAGCCCGAGGGACAGAAGTAATGAGCAGTTCTTC. Protein: CASSPRDRSNEQFF. Full variable domain (outside the CDR3, taken from reference TRBV9 and TRBJ2-1): DSGVTQTPKHLITATGQRVTLRCSPRSGDLSVYWYQQSLDQGLQFLIQYYNGEERAKGNILERFSAQQFPDLHSELNLSSLELGDSALYFCASSPRDRSNEQFFGPGTRLTVL.

A single count supports this clone. The V call is TRBV30, the J call TRBJ1-2, with D possibly TRBD1 on 6 matching bases. Per germline, CDR1 GTSNPN and CDR2 SVGIG (reference sequence). The CDR3 sequence is 13 residues long. Written as DNA, the CDR3 is TGTGCTAGTTCGACAGGCTTGAACTATGGCTACACCTTC. Translating gives CASSTGLNYGYTF.

The chain links TRBV12-3 or TRBV12-4 to TRBJ1-1; possible D gene TRBD1, 6 bases. The CDR3 consists of 13 residues. The V end lost 8 bases, the J end lost 1 base, and 11 bases lay between the germline ends. CDR3 DNA sequence: TGTGCCAGCGCAATGGGGGCGAACACTGAAGCTTTCTTT. Its translation is CASAMGANTEAFF.

The rearrangement joins TRBV28 to TRBJ2-4; 9 nucleotides agree with TRBD1. With V trimmed by 6 bases and J by 6 bases, 9 bases remained unmatched. The CDR3 spans 15 residues. Per the germline V gene, CDR1 is MDHEN and CDR2 is SYDVKM. The CDR3 protein is CASRDEGQGGNIQYF. CDR3 bases: TGTGCCAGCAGAGATGAGGGACAGGGAGGAAACATTCAGTACTTC.

The V gene is TRBV6-5, the J gene TRBJ1-4; 7 bases match TRBD1. V shed 6 bases and J 5 bases; nucleotides not matched to a gene: 6. Germline V gives CDR1 MNHEY, CDR2 SVGAGI. The CDR3 runs to 14 residues. CDR3 region: CASSRDRVNEKLFF. CDR3 nucleotides: TGTGCCAGCAGCCGCGACAGGGTGAATGAAAAACTGTTTTTT.

This clone was found once. This chain joins TRBV5-1 and TRBJ2-3; D gene ambiguous. The CDR3 has 13 amino acids. Germline CDR1 SGHRS, CDR2 YFSETQ. V was clipped by 0 bases and J by 4 bases, with 6 bases between them. CDR3: CASSLDSPDTQYF. In nucleotides, the CDR3 is TGCGCCAGCAGCTTGGATAGTCCAGATACGCAGTATTTT.